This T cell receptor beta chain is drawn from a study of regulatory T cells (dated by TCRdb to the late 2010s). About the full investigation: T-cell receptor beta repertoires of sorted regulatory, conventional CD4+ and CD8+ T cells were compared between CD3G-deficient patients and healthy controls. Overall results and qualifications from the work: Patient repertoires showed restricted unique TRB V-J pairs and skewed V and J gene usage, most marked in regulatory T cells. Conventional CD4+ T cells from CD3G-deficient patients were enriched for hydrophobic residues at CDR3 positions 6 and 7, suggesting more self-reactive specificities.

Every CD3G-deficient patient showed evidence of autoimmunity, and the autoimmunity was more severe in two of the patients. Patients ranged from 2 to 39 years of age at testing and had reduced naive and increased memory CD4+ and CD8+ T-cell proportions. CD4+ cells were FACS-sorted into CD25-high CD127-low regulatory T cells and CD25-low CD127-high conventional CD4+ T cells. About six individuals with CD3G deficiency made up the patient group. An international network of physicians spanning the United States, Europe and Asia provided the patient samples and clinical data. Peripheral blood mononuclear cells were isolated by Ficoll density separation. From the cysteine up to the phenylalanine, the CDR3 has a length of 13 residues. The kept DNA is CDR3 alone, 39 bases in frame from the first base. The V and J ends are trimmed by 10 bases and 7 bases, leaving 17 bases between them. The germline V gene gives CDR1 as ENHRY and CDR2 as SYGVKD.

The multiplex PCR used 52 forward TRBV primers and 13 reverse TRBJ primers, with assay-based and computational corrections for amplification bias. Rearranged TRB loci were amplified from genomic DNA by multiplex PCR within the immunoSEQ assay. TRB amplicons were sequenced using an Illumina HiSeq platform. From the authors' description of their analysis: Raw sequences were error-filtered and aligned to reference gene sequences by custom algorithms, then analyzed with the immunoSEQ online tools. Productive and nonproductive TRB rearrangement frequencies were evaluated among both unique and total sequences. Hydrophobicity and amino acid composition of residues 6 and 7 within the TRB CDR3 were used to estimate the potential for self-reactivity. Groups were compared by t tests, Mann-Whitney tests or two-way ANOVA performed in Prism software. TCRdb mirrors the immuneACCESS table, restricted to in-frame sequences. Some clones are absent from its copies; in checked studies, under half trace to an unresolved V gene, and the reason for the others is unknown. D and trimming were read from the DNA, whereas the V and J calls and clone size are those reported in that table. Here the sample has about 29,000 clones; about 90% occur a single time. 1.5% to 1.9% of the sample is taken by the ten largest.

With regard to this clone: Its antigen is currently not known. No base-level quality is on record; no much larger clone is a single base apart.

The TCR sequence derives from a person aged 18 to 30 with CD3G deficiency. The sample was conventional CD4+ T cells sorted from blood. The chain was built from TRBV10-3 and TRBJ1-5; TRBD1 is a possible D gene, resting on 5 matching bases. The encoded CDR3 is CATQGGVGQPQHF. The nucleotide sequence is TGTGCCACCCAGGGAGGAGTAGGACAGCCCCAGCATTTT.